This TCR beta chain was observed in a study of beta chain features in type 1 diabetes (dated 2018 in TCRdb). About the investigation overall: Patients and healthy donors did not differ in mean age, gender distribution, total cell number or subset yield. Across all samples, some 99 million sorted cells were examined, and cell number per subset correlated strongly with RNA yield. The study compared the TCRB repertoires of sorted circulating CD4+ T cell subsets in recently diagnosed type 1 diabetes patients with those in matched healthy donors. Regulatory and stem cell-like memory subsets were obtained from only 8 patients and roughly 8 healthy donors, while naive and central memory subsets were obtained from all 30 or so donors. What the work shows at the level of the full study, not this receptor alone: Naive, central memory and regulatory TCRB repertoires appeared to be more similar among patients than among healthy donors. Because cDNA was sequenced instead of genomic DNA, activated cells with high expression could be over-represented, although the groups did not differ in activation or CD3 levels. Because small numbers of individuals were included in the HLA sub-analyses, any influence of HLA type on TCRB rearrangement was left unresolved. A moderate but significant shortening of TCRB CDR3 length was observed in type 1 diabetes patients in all four CD4+ subsets. At VDJ recombination sites, patients with type 1 diabetes made fewer insertions and deleted more nucleotides, a pattern implying thymic rearrangement abnormalities. PCR might favor shorter templates, but patient and control samples were amplified and corrected together, so any skew would affect both groups equally.

The germline V gene encodes CDR1 KGHSH and CDR2 LQKENI. The CDR3 spans 16 residues, from the cysteine through the phenylalanine. The CDR3 DNA has 48 bases and is translated from base 1. At the junction V is shortened by 1 base and J by 4 bases, with 14 bases in between. A single peripheral blood draw of about 116 mL on average was collected from each donor into heparinised tubes. Using a panel that included CD45RO, CCR7, CD25, CD127, CD95 and CD27, naive, central memory, regulatory and stem cell-like memory CD4+ T cells were sorted on a BD FACSAria II. Purity was above 95% for every sorted population. PBMCs were isolated immediately by Lymphoprep density gradient centrifugation and stained directly without culture. So that batch effects would be minimized, each experiment stained and sorted samples in pairs, pairing one healthy donor with one patient. This clone has just a few counts. The clone's antigen remains unknown. No base-level quality is on record; no much larger clone is a single base apart.

All of the isolated RNA was reverse transcribed with the High Capacity cDNA Reverse Transcription Kit, so expressed TCRB transcripts were sequenced. Deep immunoSEQ sequencing was applied to naive, central memory and regulatory T cell samples, giving an average of about 3.8 million total reads per sample. Sorted cells were lysed in RLT buffer and RNA was extracted with DNase-treated RNeasy Micro or Mini kits, depending on cell number. To prevent cross-contamination, each cell subset was processed individually, whereas patient and healthy donor samples were processed jointly. TCRB sequences were amplified from cDNA with the immunoSEQ multiplex PCR, producing 87-bp fragments spanning the CDR3 region. The amplicons were sequenced using the Illumina HiSeq platform. The study's processing was this. Synthetic template baselines were used to correct PCR bias computationally, reads within Hamming distance 2 were collapsed, and singletons that could not be merged were discarded. By aligning reads against IMGT, V, D and J genes, CDR3 length, and insertions or deletions at six rearrangement sites were assigned. Within each subset, clonotype counts were normalized to sorted cell number, after which true diversity and Gini coefficients were computed with the tcR R package. The overlap coefficient, calculated on TCRB nucleotide sequences, was used to quantify repertoire sharing. Out-of-frame TCRB sequences from naive cells were analyzed as a proxy for the pre-selection repertoire. Drawn from immuneACCESS, this table holds only the in-frame rearrangements with V and J called that TCRdb kept. Clones are partly lost; checked studies trace under half to an unresolved V gene and leave the rest unexplained. Clonal size and the V and J genes are those of that table, whereas D and trimming came from the DNA. Across this sample there are a few hundred thousand clones, with 9.6% seen only once. The ten largest clones represent less than 0.035% of the sample.

The rearranged segments are TRBV18 and TRBJ1-5; the D gene is possibly TRBD1, with 6 bases matching. Input material: naive CD4+ T cells from blood. Interpreted using the paper, the cell subset or site label stands for: true naive CD4+ T cells. The source of this sequence is a young woman in good health. The CDR3: CASSPRVQGGNQPQHF. The DNA is TGTGCCAGCTCACCACGCGTACAGGGAGGGAATCAGCCCCAGCATTTT.